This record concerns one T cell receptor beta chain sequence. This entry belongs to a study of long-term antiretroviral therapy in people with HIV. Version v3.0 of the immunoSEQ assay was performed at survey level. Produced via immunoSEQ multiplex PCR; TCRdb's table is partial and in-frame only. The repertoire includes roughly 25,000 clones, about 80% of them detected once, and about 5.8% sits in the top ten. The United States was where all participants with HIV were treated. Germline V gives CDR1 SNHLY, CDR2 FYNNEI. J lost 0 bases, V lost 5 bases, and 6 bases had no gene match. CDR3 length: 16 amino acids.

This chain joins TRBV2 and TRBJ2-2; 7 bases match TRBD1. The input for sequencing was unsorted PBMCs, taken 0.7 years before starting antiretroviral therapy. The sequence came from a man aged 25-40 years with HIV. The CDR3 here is CASSKQGRANTGELFF. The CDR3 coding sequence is TGTGCCAGCAGTAAACAGGGGAGAGCGAACACCGGGGAGCTGTTTTTT. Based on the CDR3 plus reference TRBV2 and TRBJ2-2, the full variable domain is EPEVTQTPSHQVTQMGQEVILRCVPISNHLYFYWYRQILGQKVEFLVSFYNNEISEKSEIFDDQFSVERPDGSNFTLKIRSTKLEDSAMYFCASSKQGRANTGELFFGEGSRLTVL.